This TCR beta chain is from a study of blood T cell repertoires in COVID-19. Authors' analysis steps: Reference gene primers were amplified, and this amplification served to estimate nucleated cell counts. Only in-frame clones appear in the TCRdb table, and some are missing; sequencing was by immunoSEQ multiplex PCR. V and J calls and clone size follow that table, whereas D and trimming were derived from the DNA. The repertoire includes almost 250,000 clones, around 88% of them detected once, and 4.1% sits in the top ten. CDR3 length: 14 residues. The ends were cut back, 6 bases at V and 5 bases at J, with 14 bases in the middle. In germline, CDR1 is SGHDT, CDR2 YYEEEE.

V usage is TRBV5-6 and J usage is TRBJ2-2, with TRBD1 as a possible D gene (6 bases). The sample comprised PBMCs or T cells enriched from blood (not recorded which). The sequence was obtained from a woman under 40 who had recovered from COVID-19. The CDR3, as DNA: TGTGCCAGCACCATGGACAGTAGAACCGGGGAGCTGTTTTTT. Its protein product is CASTMDSRTGELFF.